This TCR beta chain was observed in a study of T cell responses to AZD1222 COVID-19 vaccine. On the study more broadly: Second-dose intervals near 4 or 12 weeks were combined.

V gave up 6 bases and J gave up 0 bases, with 9 bases separating them. There are 14 residues in the CDR3. Germline values: CDR1 MNHEY, CDR2 SVGAGI. As to this clone: Its antigen is unknown.

Libraries were prepared by immunoSEQ multiplex PCR; TCRdb keeps only in-frame clonotypes and omits some of them. This sample has roughly 91,000 clones, with roughly nine tenths found just once. Study-wide findings and caveats: The donors showed a predominance of white British ancestry and of females, with possible underestimation of clonal diversity. Only a handful of AZD1222 recipients were seropositive at baseline. At 160-218 and 743-854, vaccine-associated CD4 TCRs were dominant, and they spanned spike.

The V and J genes are TRBV6-5 and TRBJ1-5; D ambiguous. The source is an adult in good health. The sequenced sample was peripheral blood, obtained on day 0 of AZD1222 vaccination. For the CDR3, the DNA is TGTGCCAGCAGCCCCGTGGTTAGCAATCAGCCCCAGCATTTT. Its protein product is CASSPVVSNQPQHF.